A single sample is the source of the 25 T cell receptor beta chains below, sequenced in a study of technical replicates of blood from a few donors. Here immunoSEQ multiplex PCR was the method, and the copy in TCRdb shows in-frame clones only, minus some. Seen here are 70,000 to 85,000 clones, about 97% observed once, and the top ten hold more than 0.15%. Sequences were obtained from T cells isolated from PBMCs. These receptor sequences come from a human donor in good health.

The V gene is TRBV5-1, the J gene TRBJ1-3; D is perhaps TRBD1 (6 bases). Germline lookup yields CDR1 SGHRS and CDR2 YFSETQ. V was pared by 4 bases and J by 9 bases, with 23 bases between. The CDR3 covers 16 residues. CDR3 sequence reads: CASSGTLQGEESTIYF. In nucleotides, the CDR3 is TGCGCCAGCAGCGGAACTCTACAGGGTGAGGAGAGCACCATATATTTT.

The chain recombines TRBV5-6 with TRBJ2-3; 10 nucleotides match TRBD1. The CDR3 runs to 18 residues. Germline CDR1 reads SGHDT; CDR2 reads YYEEEE. The V gene end was trimmed by 4 bases and the J gene end by 2 bases; junction bases not matched to a gene: 13. The CDR3 loop reads CASSPRDRGVSHTDTQYF. CDR3 nucleotide sequence: TGTGCCAGCAGCCCTAGGGACAGGGGCGTAAGCCACACAGATACGCAGTATTTT.

The CDR3 bases are TGTGCCAGCAGTGTTTCGACAGGTTATATGAACACTGAAGCTTTCTTT. Amino acid sequence: CASSVSTGYMNTEAFF. The gene calls are TRBV6-1 and TRBJ1-1; the D gene is possibly TRBD1 (6 bases). V shed 4 bases and J shed 0 bases, with 15 bases lying between them. Germline CDR1 and CDR2: MNHNS and SASEGT. CDR3 length: 16 amino acids.

The chain is built from TRBV7-9 and TRBJ2-1, with D perhaps matching TRBD2 (5 bases). Trimming shortened V by 4 bases and J by 5 bases, and 12 bases separated the two germline ends. CDR3 length: 14 amino acids. Germline V gene lookup returns CDR1 SEHNR and CDR2 FQNEAQ (reference sequence). CDR3 DNA sequence: TGTGCCAGCAGCTCTCTACGGGAAGACAATGAGCAGTTCTTC. As protein: CASSSLREDNEQFF.

The V gene is TRBV5-8, the J gene TRBJ1-1; D uncertain. The CDR3 covers 12 residues. V lost 1 base, J lost 3 bases, and 4 bases lay in between. Per germline, CDR1 SGHTS and CDR2 YDEGEE. CDR3 DNA: TGTGCCAGCAGCTTGCGTTACACTGAAGCTTTCTTT. Translating it yields CASSLRYTEAFF.

The chain recombines TRBV9 with TRBJ1-5; the match to TRBD1 covers 8 bases. The CDR3 consists of 15 residues. CDR1 SGDLS and CDR2 YYNGEE come from the germline V gene. The V segment lost 3 bases and the J segment 4 bases; nucleotides outside the gene matches: 6. In DNA, the CDR3 is TGTGCCAGCAGCGCAGGGACAGGTCAAAATCAGCCCCAGCATTTT. It yields the protein CASSAGTGQNQPQHF.

Only one count was recorded for this clone. The chain combines TRBV7-9 with TRBJ2-7; TRBD1 matches 7 bases. V shed 5 bases and J 7 bases; nucleotides not matched to a gene: 11. Germline V gene sequence: CDR1 SEHNR, CDR2 FQNEAQ (reference sequence). This CDR3 comprises 14 residues. The CDR3 coding sequence is TGTGCCAGCAGCCCGGGACAGTTTCGGATTGAGCAGTACTTC. Its protein product is CASSPGQFRIEQYF.

The chain is built from TRBV7-2 and TRBJ2-7; 16 positions match TRBD2. Germline CDR1 and CDR2: SGHTA and FQGNSA. The CDR3 sequence is 17 residues long. Trimming at V came to 5 bases and at J to 2 bases, leaving 6 bases not matched to a gene. CDR3 DNA sequence: TGTGCCAGCAGCCTCGGGACTAGCGGGAGGGTTCCCTACGAGCAGTACTTC. Its protein is CASSLGTSGRVPYEQYF.

This clone has only one observation. The V call is TRBV5-4, the J call TRBJ1-2; TRBD1 might be the D (5 bases). The germline V gene has CDR1 SGHNT and CDR2 YYREEE (reference sequence). V shed 2 bases and J shed 2 bases, with 10 bases lying between them. The CDR3 is 14 amino acids. This chain's CDR3 is CASSFDQGNYGYTF. The CDR3 DNA follows: TGTGCCAGCAGCTTTGACCAGGGAAACTATGGCTACACCTTC.

The chain uses TRBV7-9 and TRBJ2-7; D possibly corresponds to TRBD2 (6 bases). The V gene lost 5 bases and the J gene lost 4 bases, with 18 bases spanning the gap. Germline loops: CDR1 SEHNR, CDR2 FQNEAQ (reference sequence). The CDR3 is made up of 15 amino acids. CDR3 nucleotide sequence: TGTGCCAGCAGCCCTTGGAGCGGGCGCCGATACGAGCAGTACTTC. Its translation: CASSPWSGRRYEQYF.

The chain has TRBV5-4 and TRBJ1-3, with D uncertain. CDR1 is SGHNT and CDR2 is YYREEE in the germline V gene (reference sequence). The germline V and J ends were trimmed by 4 bases and 0 bases, with 8 bases remaining between them. The CDR3 consists of 14 residues. CDR3 amino acids: CASSLVPSGNTIYF. The CDR3 DNA reads as TGTGCCAGCAGCCTAGTGCCCTCTGGAAACACCATATATTTT.

The CDR3 protein is CASSLEGTIYEQYF. The CDR3 DNA reads as TGCGCCAGCAGCTTGGAGGGGACTATCTACGAGCAGTACTTC. V is TRBV5-1 and J is TRBJ2-7; 7 nucleotides line up with TRBD2. Germline V gene sequence: CDR1 SGHRS, CDR2 YFSETQ. CDR3 length: 14 residues. V dropped 0 bases and J dropped 3; count of bases not matched to a gene: 3.

Concerning this clone: A read error may produce the germline difference seen at one junction end. The V and J genes are TRBV7-9 and TRBJ1-3, with a possible D match to TRBD1 (5 bases). CDR3 length: 15 residues. CDR1 is SEHNR and CDR2 is FQNEAQ in the germline V gene (reference sequence). The CDR3 DNA is TGTGCCAGCAGCTTAGCGGGGCCGGCTGGGAACACCATATATTTT. Translated: CASSLAGPAGNTIYF.

V usage is TRBV28 and J usage is TRBJ2-7; D is unresolved. The CDR3 runs 13 residues. Germline CDR1 and CDR2: MDHEN and SYDVKM. Trimming took 7 bases from V and 1 from J, leaving 11 bases between them. CDR3 protein: CASNPGTSYEQYF. In nucleotides, the CDR3 is TGTGCCAGCAACCCAGGCACGTCCTACGAGCAGTACTTC.

CDR3 DNA sequence: TGTGCCATCAGTGAGTCGGGGGGGGCGGCGAACACTGAAGCTTTCTTT. It translates to CAISESGGAANTEAFF. The rearrangement joins TRBV10-3 to TRBJ1-1, with a weak D call TRBD1 (6 bases). This CDR3 has 16 amino acids. Germline-derived CDR1 and CDR2 are ENHRY and SYGVKD. Trimming stripped 0 bases from V and 1 base from J, with 12 bases between.

CDR3 nucleotides: TGTGCCAGCAGCCCCTGGACAGGTTTCTACGAGCAGTACTTC. Protein product: CASSPWTGFYEQYF. The chain employs TRBV14 and TRBJ2-7; the match to TRBD1 covers 7 bases. The CDR3 loop spans 14 amino acids. Trimming cost V 4 bases and J 3 bases; bases outside gene matches: 6. The germline V gene has CDR1 SGHDN and CDR2 FVKESK.

V is TRBV28 and J is TRBJ2-2, with D possibly matching TRBD2 (5 bases). The CDR3 sequence is 17 residues long. Trimming took 3 bases from V and 4 from J, leaving 18 bases between them. CDR1 MDHEN and CDR2 SYDVKM come from the germline V gene. CDR3 sequence reads: CASSFPERGGRTGELFF. The CDR3, as DNA: TGTGCCAGCAGTTTCCCGGAGCGCGGCGGGCGCACCGGGGAGCTGTTTTTT.

This sequence joins TRBV5-1 and TRBJ1-1; 7 nucleotides match TRBD1. Germline V gene lookup returns CDR1 SGHRS and CDR2 YFSETQ. J was trimmed by 2 bases and V by 0 bases; bases with no gene match: 1. This CDR3 is built from 14 residues. Here the CDR3 reads CASSLDRGNTEAFF. DNA of the CDR3: TGCGCCAGCAGCTTGGACAGGGGAAACACTGAAGCTTTCTTT.

This chain links TRBV5-4 with TRBJ2-7; 8 bases line up with TRBD1. CDR1 and CDR2 from the germline V gene are SGHNT and YYREEE (reference sequence). After removal of 4 bases from V and 3 bases from J, the junction contained 9 bases not matched to a gene. This CDR3 is built from 15 residues. The CDR3 DNA reads TGTGCCAGCAGCCGAGAACAGGGGGAGCTCTACGAGCAGTACTTC. Translation gives CASSREQGELYEQYF.

This clone was counted a single time. The rearrangement uses TRBV7-2 and TRBJ1-1, with 7 nucleotides matching TRBD1. This CDR3 comprises 14 residues. V lost 5 bases and J lost 5; bases outside the gene matches: 8. Germline V CDR1 and CDR2: SGHTA, FQGNSA. The CDR3 DNA is TGTGCCAGCAGCCAATACAGGGGTGTAACTGAAGCTTTCTTT. This encodes CASSQYRGVTEAFF.

The gene calls are TRBV5-1 and TRBJ2-5; D is unclear. Germline V gives CDR1 SGHRS, CDR2 YFSETQ. Trimming took 2 bases from V and 3 from J, leaving 8 bases between them. This CDR3 spans 13 amino acids. In DNA form, the CDR3 reads TGCGCCAGCAGCTTTGTAGATAAAGAGACCCAGTACTTC. This encodes CASSFVDKETQYF. Variable domain in full (rest from reference TRBV5-1 and TRBJ2-5): KAGVTQTPRYLIKTRGQQVTLSCSPISGHRSVSWYQQTPGQGLQFLFEYFSETQRNKGNFPGRFSGRQFSNSRSEMNVSTLELGDSALYLCASSFVDKETQYFGPGTRLLVL.

This chain links TRBV6-1 with TRBJ2-1; 9 bases are a match to TRBD2. V lost 1 base, J lost 8 bases, and 9 bases stayed unmatched. Germline-derived CDR1 and CDR2 are MNHNS and SASEGT. The CDR3 spans 16 residues. CDR3 region: CASSEVGGGGAHEQFF. The CDR3 coding sequence is TGTGCCAGCAGTGAAGTCGGAGGCGGGGGGGCCCATGAGCAGTTCTTC.

This sequence joins TRBV27 and TRBJ1-5, with D unresolved. The CDR3 consists of 16 residues. Germline loops: CDR1 MNHEY, CDR2 SMNVEV (reference sequence). V gave up 2 bases and J gave up 3 bases, with 14 bases separating them. CDR3 sequence reads: CASSLASGMNNQPQHF. Here the CDR3 DNA reads TGTGCCAGCAGTTTAGCCTCAGGCATGAACAATCAGCCCCAGCATTTT.

The gene calls are TRBV5-6 and TRBJ2-1, with D possibly being TRBD2 (5 bases). This CDR3 comprises 11 residues. CDR1 SGHDT and CDR2 YYEEEE come from the germline V gene. The V and J ends lost 3 bases and 12 bases respectively, with 10 bases between them. For the CDR3, the DNA is TGTGCCAGCAGCTCCGAGGGTGTGCAGTTCTTC. This encodes CASSSEGVQFF.

This chain joins TRBV7-9 and TRBJ2-2; D is perhaps TRBD1 (6 bases). This CDR3 has 15 amino acids. The ends were cut back, 7 bases at V and 6 bases at J, with 18 bases in the middle. Germline CDR1 SEHNR, CDR2 FQNEAQ (reference sequence). The CDR3 DNA is TGTGCCAGCACCATTTCTACAGGGTGGCCCGGGGAGCTGTTTTTT. Protein product: CASTISTGWPGELFF.